These T cell receptor beta chains were read from a single sample in a study of early T cells in non-severe SARS-CoV-2 infection. TCRdb analysed the 5' RACE reads with MiXCR anew, one entry per CDR3 protein. The sample holds 120,000 or so distinct CDR3 sequences; roughly 12% are singletons and the top ten take approximately 4%. Sequencing was performed on whole blood, taken at baseline. These receptors came from an adult who was a healthcare worker with PCR-confirmed SARS-CoV-2 infection or an uninfected control (not recorded which). Both conserved end residues are part of each CDR3. The D gene is left open where the match is weak. Clone size is stated in some rows and not others, as once, few, many or a class when expanded.

TRBJ2-1 | few | TRBV29-1 | . | TGCAGCGTTTGGACGGCATCCTACAATGAGCAGTTCTTC | CSVWTASYNEQFF
TRBJ1-2 | . | TRBV19 | . | TGTGCCAGTAGTAGACAACTGGATCAGGAAGGCTACACCTTC | CASSRQLDQEGYTF
TRBJ2-1 | many | TRBV12-3/TRBV12-4 | TRBD2 | TGTGCCAGCAGCCTAGCGGGAGGGGGCAATGAGCAGTTCTTC | CASSLAGGGNEQFF
TRBJ2-1 | . | TRBV5-1 | . | TGCGCCAGCAGCTTGTCTGGCAGGGTCAATGAGCAGTTCTTC | CASSLSGRVNEQFF
TRBJ1-5 | few | TRBV28 | TRBD1 | TGTGCCAGCACCCCCGACAGGGTTCAGCCCCAGCATTTT | CASTPDRVQPQHF
TRBJ1-1 | . | TRBV7-2 | . | TGTGCCAGCAGCTTACGGGCAGTGAACACTGAAGCTTTCTTT | CASSLRAVNTEAFF
TRBJ1-1 | . | TRBV7-9 | . | TGTGCCAGCACCAACGGACAGCCTGAAGCTTTCTTT | CASTNGQPEAFF
TRBJ2-1 | . | TRBV19 | TRBD1 | TGTGCCAGTAGTACCACAGGGGACACCAATAGGTTACTCTTC | CASSTTGDTNRLLF
TRBJ2-5 | . | TRBV5-8 | TRBD1 | TGTGCCAGCCGGCGAGCAGGGGGAGAGACCCAGTACTTC | CASRRAGGETQYF
TRBJ2-7 | . | TRBV11-2 | . | TGTGCCAGCAGCTCCACCTGGGAGTCGGGGGAGCAGTACTTC | CASSSTWESGEQYF
TRBJ2-4 | many | TRBV20-1 | . | TGCAGTGCTAGCCCTCGGGTAGCCAAAAACATTCAGTACTTC | CSASPRVAKNIQYF
TRBJ2-3 | . | TRBV12-3/TRBV12-4 | . | TGTGCCAGCAGTTCCCACGGAGAGCTCACAGATACGCAGTATTTT | CASSSHGELTDTQYF
TRBJ1-1 | many | TRBV5-1 | . | TGCGCCAGCAGCTTGGGGTACAGGGAGGTGGTCCTAAGGGAAGCGAACACTGAAGCTTTCTTT | CASSLGYREVVLREANTEAFF
TRBJ1-4 | . | TRBV7-2 | . | TGTGCCAGCAGCCTACTCGGTGCAACTAATGAAAAACTGTTTTTT | CASSLLGATNEKLFF
TRBJ2-5 | many | TRBV4-2 | TRBD2 | TGTGCCAGCAGCCAATACCTACGATTAGCGGGGGGGCACCAAGAGACCCAGTACTTC | CASSQYLRLAGGHQETQYF
TRBJ2-7 | . | TRBV4-1 | TRBD2 | TGCGCCAGCAGCCAAGATCTGAGCGGGGGCAGTGAGCAGTACTTC | CASSQDLSGGSEQYF
TRBJ2-5 | few | TRBV7-2 | . | TGTGCCAGCAGCGACGGACTGATAGAGACCCAGTACTTC | CASSDGLIETQYF